This T cell receptor beta chain comes out of a study of T cells expressing NK-cell markers. A note on this clonotype: Its specificity is unknown.

CDR3 length equals 15 residues. Per germline, CDR1 LNHDA and CDR2 SQIVND (reference sequence). Whole-study results and caveats: CD8+ T cells in six or seven donors included dominant NKG2C+ clonotypes at roughly 1.0-8%. The study found these clonotypes also leading the CD3+CD56-NKG2C+ fraction in a few donors. Evidence did not settle whether expanded NKG2C+ T cell clones targeted HCMV.

One entry per CDR3 protein, without DNA, is what TCRdb gives after re-calling the 5' RACE reads. The specimen's table records over 150,000 distinct CDR3 sequences. The receptor was isolated from a man between 18 and 69 years old in good health. The sample was blood T cells: a sorted CD56 or NKG2C T cell subset, CD4+ or CD8+ T cells, or bulk PBMC T cells (not recorded which). The chain is built from TRBV19 and TRBJ1-1. The CDR3 is CASSVGLDMNTEAFF.